A selection of T cell receptor beta chains follows, all from one sample in a study of shared clonotypes between healthy human individuals. Assay used: immunoSEQ multiplex PCR; TCRdb lists only in-frame clones, some missing. The sample has roughly 720,000 clones; roughly 91% are singletons. Sequencing was carried out using memory CD8+ T cells from PBMCs. These receptors came from a man younger than 35 in good health. Some clones in this sample may be carry-over from other donors' samples. CDR3s include the opening cysteine and the closing phenylalanine or tryptophan. A D gene is named only where the DNA matches it firmly. Size tells how often a clone was seen (once, few, many) or the class of an expanded clone, and some rows leave it out.

-	TRBV9	-	TRBJ2-3	TGTGCCAGCAGCGTAGCGGGTCGTGGCCCAGATACGCAGTATTTT	CASSVAGRGPDTQYF
-	TRBV15	once	TRBJ2-7	TGTGCCACCAGCCCGGGACTGGGCTCCTACGAGCAGTACTTC	CATSPGLGSYEQYF
-	TRBV7-6	-	TRBJ1-1	TGTGCCAGCAGCTTAGAACGGATGAACACTGAAGCTTTCTTT	CASSLERMNTEAFF
TRBD2	TRBV29-1	-	TRBJ2-7	TGCAGCGTTGGATTGGTCGCTAGCGGGGCCTCCTACGAGCAGTACTTC	CSVGLVASGASYEQYF
-	TRBV7-6	-	TRBJ2-7	TGTGCCAGCAGCCCCCGAGGGAATCCCTACGAGCAGTACTTC	CASSPRGNPYEQYF
TRBD1	TRBV6-1	-	TRBJ1-4	TGTGCCAGCAGTGAAAACAGGGGTCGCGGTGAAAAACTGTTTTTT	CASSENRGRGEKLFF
-	TRBV7-9	-	TRBJ2-5	TGTGCCAGCAGCTCCGACAGTTACCAAGAGACCCAGTACTTC	CASSSDSYQETQYF
-	TRBV18	-	TRBJ2-7	TGTGCCAGCTCAGTCGGGACGGAGAGCTCCTACGAGCAGTACTTC	CASSVGTESSYEQYF
-	TRBV28	-	TRBJ1-2	TGTGCCAGCAGTTTATTGCGGGGGAGTAACTATGGCTACACCTTC	CASSLLRGSNYGYTF
-	TRBV7-2	-	TRBJ1-1	TGTGCCAGCAGCTTAGGTAGCACAGGGAGAACTGAAGCTTTCTTT	CASSLGSTGRTEAFF
-	TRBV2	once	TRBJ2-1	TGTGCCAGCAGTGATAAGGGCTTAGCTATTAACAATGAGCAGTTCTTC	CASSDKGLAINNEQFF
-	TRBV9	-	TRBJ2-2	TGTGCCAGCAGCGTAGTCAGGGGAGGCACCGGGGAGCTGTTTTTT	CASSVVRGGTGELFF
-	TRBV19	once	TRBJ1-4	TGTGCCAGTAGTATATTTGAGATCATAACAACTAATGAAAAACTGTTTTTT	CASSIFEIITTNEKLFF
-	TRBV9	-	TRBJ2-7	TGTGCCAGCAGCGTATCTCACACACCGAACCCCTACGAGCAGTACTTC	CASSVSHTPNPYEQYF
-	TRBV18	once	TRBJ2-7	TGTGCCAGCTCACCTGGGGGGAGCGAAAGGTACGAGCAGTACTTC	CASSPGGSERYEQYF
TRBD1	TRBV6-6	-	TRBJ2-5	TGTGCCAGCAGGGAACAGGGGCTCCAAGAGACCCAGTACTTC	CASREQGLQETQYF
-	TRBV7-9	-	TRBJ1-1	TGTGCCAGCAGCGATGAGGGCAATGAAGCTTTCTTT	CASSDEGNEAFF